This entry concerns a single T cell receptor beta chain. Its target is not known. The sample belongs to a study of cytotoxic CD8 clonotypes in ibrutinib-treated CLL. Sequencing used immunoSEQ multiplex PCR; TCRdb keeps in-frame clones, though not all of them. The sample carries about 330,000 clones, roughly 71% recorded once. General study findings and limits: Patients showed higher baseline clonality than age-matched healthy donors, and it tracked circulating CD8+ T-cell counts.

The sequencing used PBMCs, collected after 36 months of ibrutinib treatment. The TCR comes from a human donor with chronic lymphocytic leukemia.

The CDR3 DNA reads as TGTGCCAGCAGTTACTCGCGGGACCAGGGTGGACAGTCTTGGTTCTTC. Translated: CASSYSRDQGGQSWFF. The rearrangement links TRBV6-6 to TRBJ2-1; D may be TRBD1 or TRBD2 (6 bases each). Germline V gene sequence: CDR1 MNHNY, CDR2 SVGAGI (reference sequence). V lost 0 bases to trimming and J lost 15 bases, with 24 bases between them. This CDR3 comprises 16 residues.